The rows below give T cell receptor beta chains drawn from one sample of a study of T-cell reconstitution after alpha-beta-depleted transplantation in children. One entry per CDR3 protein results from TCRdb running MiXCR on the PCR reads. The table lists 350,000 to 500,000 distinct CDR3 sequences, 43% of them singletons, with under 35% in the top ten. Specimen: PBMCs, collected before TCRalphabeta/CD19-depleted stem cell transplant. The receptor set was obtained from a girl between 2 and 10 years old with aplastic anemia, due to receive a stem cell transplant. Each CDR3 is given with its conserved first and last residue. Fields, in order: V gene, J gene, D gene, clone size, CDR3 length, CDR3 DNA, CDR3 protein. A D gene is named only where the DNA matches it firmly. Clone size is not always given. Where it is, it says once, few, many or a class for expanded clones.

TRBV7-8	TRBJ1-2	TRBD1	many	16	TGTGCCAGCAGCTACCGGGACAGGGGGTTGGGCTATGGCTACACCTTC	CASSYRDRGLGYGYTF
TRBV20-1	TRBJ2-7	.	few	12	TGCAGTGCCCCTTCGCGAGGGTTCGAGCAGTACTTC	CSAPSRGFEQYF
TRBV12-3/TRBV12-4	TRBJ2-5	.	many	13	TGTGCCAGCAGCAGGGATAGTCAAGAGACCCAGTACTTC	CASSRDSQETQYF
TRBV7-2	TRBJ2-3	.	.	15	TGTGCCAGCAGCTTAGTTAGGGGAAGCACAGATACGCAGTATTTT	CASSLVRGSTDTQYF
TRBV12-3/TRBV12-4	TRBJ2-7	.	many	17	TGTGCCAGCAGCCTCCCACCCGACTCCTACAGCTCCTACGAGCAGTACTTC	CASSLPPDSYSSYEQYF
TRBV13	TRBJ2-5	TRBD2	.	15	TGTGCCAGCAGCCTTCGACTAGCGATACAAGAGACCCAGTACTTC	CASSLRLAIQETQYF
TRBV5-1	TRBJ2-5	.	many	15	TGCGCCAGCAGCCTGAGCCCAGCGGAAAAAGAGACCCAGTACTTC	CASSLSPAEKETQYF
TRBV11-2	TRBJ2-3	TRBD2	.	20	TGTGCCAGCAGCTTATTACCGCGACTAGCGGGAGGGGTTGGAACAGATACGCAGTATTTT	CASSLLPRLAGGVGTDTQYF
TRBV4-2	TRBJ2-3	.	.	16	TGTGCCAGCAGCCAGGAAATTGGGGGCGGGGGAGATACGCAGTATTTT	CASSQEIGGGGDTQYF
TRBV4-2	TRBJ2-4	.	.	17	TGTGCCAGCAGCCAAGAGGGGCTACCCTTAGCCAAAAACATTCAGTACTTC	CASSQEGLPLAKNIQYF
TRBV6-6	TRBJ1-6	.	.	13	TGTGCCAGCAGTTACCCGGACCGCACACCCCTCCACTTT	CASSYPDRTPLHF